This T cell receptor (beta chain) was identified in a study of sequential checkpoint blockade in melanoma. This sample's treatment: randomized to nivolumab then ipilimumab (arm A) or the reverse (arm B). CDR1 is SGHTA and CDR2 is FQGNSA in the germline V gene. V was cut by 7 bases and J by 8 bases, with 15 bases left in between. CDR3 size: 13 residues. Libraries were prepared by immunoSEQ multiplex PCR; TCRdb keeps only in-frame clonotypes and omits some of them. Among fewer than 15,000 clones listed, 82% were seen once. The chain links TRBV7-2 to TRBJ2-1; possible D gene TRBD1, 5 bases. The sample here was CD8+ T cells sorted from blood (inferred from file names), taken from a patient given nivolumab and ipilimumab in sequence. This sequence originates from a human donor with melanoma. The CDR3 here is CASTKFQGDEQFF. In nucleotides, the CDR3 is TGTGCCAGCACCAAATTTCAGGGTGATGAGCAGTTCTTC.